This paragraph reports one T cell receptor (beta chain). The data are from a study of T-cell memory formation after mild COVID-19. This CDR3 is built from 15 residues. Germline values: CDR1 SGDLS, CDR2 YYNGEE. V lost 1 base, J lost 2 bases, and 7 bases lay in between. TCRdb independently ran MiXCR on the 5' RACE reads; one entry per CDR3 protein. The sample shows about 180,000 distinct CDR3 sequences, approximately 18% of them seen only once. The chain employs TRBV9 and TRBJ1-6; D is possibly TRBD1 (6 bases). The TCR was taken from a man between 18 and 35 years old who had mild COVID-19 (a few samples of this study predate the infection). Cell type and time point are not known. Material for sequencing was PBMCs or a T cell subset sorted from them (not recorded which). The CDR3 DNA follows: TGTGCCAGCAGCGTAAGGGGGGCCTATAATTCACCCCTCCACTTT. Encoded protein: CASSVRGAYNSPLHF.